These T cell receptor beta chains were read from a single sample in a study of cytomegalovirus exposure and HLA in healthy donors. Libraries were prepared by immunoSEQ multiplex PCR; TCRdb keeps only in-frame clonotypes and omits some of them. Of 180,000 or so clones detected, 75% to 80% appear once; the ten largest clones hold around 15%. The sequenced material came from PBMCs. The receptors come from a man aged 50-59 years in good health and CMV-seropositive. Both conserved end residues are part of each CDR3. Where a row states a size, it is once, few, many or the class of an expanded clone; other rows omit it.

-	TRBV4-1	TRBJ2-1	CASSPSSNIAGGQINEQFF
-	TRBV5-1	TRBJ2-2	CASRATPNTGELLF
-	TRBV6-6	TRBJ2-3	CASSQHWGEDTQYF
-	TRBV7-2	TRBJ2-1	CATVMNRGVNEQFF
-	TRBV27	TRBJ2-5	CASSPGRVVETQYF
-	TRBV4-1	TRBJ1-1	CASSQVVQATEAFF
-	TRBV5-6	TRBJ2-5	CASSWRLAGGQETQYF
-	TRBV14	TRBJ2-1	CASSQVGAYNEQFF
-	TRBV11-2	TRBJ1-1	CASSLRRDTEAFF
-	TRBV4-1	TRBJ1-2	CASSPGQGAKNYGYTF
-	TRBV13	TRBJ2-3	CASSLPGRGGTDTQYF
-	TRBV30	TRBJ1-3	CAWSGGVPDFLSGNTIYF
-	TRBV28	TRBJ1-2	CASSPDRDYGYTF
-	TRBV28	TRBJ2-4	CTSSLRGGLTQQFKNIQYF
-	TRBV27	TRBJ1-5	CASRPGQDTQPQHF
once	TRBV11-2	TRBJ1-2	CASSLEGGYGYTF
-	TRBV11-2	TRBJ2-7	CASSLAWTSGSSSYEQYF
-	TRBV19	TRBJ1-1	CASSDSGTRAVGDTEAFF
-	TRBV5-8	TRBJ1-1	CASSLAGSSTEAFF
-	TRBV4-3	TRBJ2-3	CASSQRGGIYTDTQYF
once	TRBV6-8	TRBJ1-4	CASSDPGEATNEKLFF
-	TRBV15	TRBJ2-1	CATNYGTGVVNEQFF
few	TRBV27	TRBJ1-5	CASSPRLRQPQHF
-	TRBV4-1	TRBJ1-3	CASSQGDSGTGNTIYF
-	TRBV5-1	TRBJ1-1	CASSPSGIANTEAFF
-	TRBV5-7	TRBJ2-3	CASSLINAAGGTDTQYF
-	TRBV6-1	TRBJ1-6	CASSLQNNSPLHF
-	TRBV6-1	TRBJ2-4	CASSDRFAKNIQYF